The clone carrying this T cell receptor beta chain was observed a single time. Its antigen is currently unknown. This specimen comes from a study of T cell responses to AZD1222 COVID-19 vaccine. Overall study context: Second-dose recipients at about 4 or about 12 weeks were treated as one pooled group.

Study observations and caveats: Dominant CD4 TCR responses targeted spike regions 160-218 and 743-854. No day 14 peak samples; only post-peak repertoires were characterized. Clonal diversity may have been underestimated, and the donors were mostly white British, with more females than males.

The CDR3 consists of 13 residues. CDR1 and CDR2 from the germline V gene are LGHDT and YNNKEL (reference sequence). Trimming removed 1 base from V and 5 bases from J, with 8 bases in between. This table comes from immunoSEQ multiplex PCR, and its TCRdb copy is limited to in-frame clones, with some not included. The data contain some 150,000 clones, more than 85% of them seen just once; the ten biggest clones take up 1.5% to 2%. The specimen was peripheral blood, collected on day 0 of AZD1222 vaccination. The TCR originated in an adult in good health. V and J are TRBV3-1 (or the pseudogene TRBV3-2) and TRBJ1-1, with D perhaps TRBD1 (5 bases). As DNA, the CDR3 is TGTGCCAGCAGCCAAGTCGGGGGAACTGAAGCTTTCTTT. Residues: CASSQVGGTEAFF.